The clone carrying this T cell receptor beta chain was observed a single time. This entry comes from a study of blood T cell repertoires in COVID-19. The overall study: Spain, Italy and the United States supplied samples that represented acute and convalescent COVID-19. The analysed material was cDNA or gDNA that came from T cells, B-cell-depleted T cells, or PBMCs.

Libraries were prepared by immunoSEQ multiplex PCR; TCRdb keeps only in-frame clonotypes and omits some of them. Of a few hundred thousand clones listed, roughly 84% were seen once; the top ten hold over 2.5%. Material for sequencing was peripheral blood. The clonotype originates from a man between 45 and 60 years old who had recovered from COVID-19.

For the CDR3, the DNA is TGTGCCAGCAGTTTGAAGGGGCCCATCTATGGCTACACCTTC. It encodes CASSLKGPIYGYTF. This chain connects TRBV28 to TRBJ1-2, with D possibly being TRBD1 (5 bases). The V end lost 3 bases, the J end lost 4 bases, and 12 bases lay between the germline ends. Per the germline V gene, CDR1 is MDHEN and CDR2 is SYDVKM. The CDR3 consists of 14 residues.